This passage covers 18 T cell receptor beta chains from one sample sequenced in a study of CD8+ T cells in alopecia areata. RNA extraction was followed by reverse transcription into cDNA, which acted as the sequencing template. This table comes from immunoSEQ multiplex PCR, and its TCRdb copy is limited to in-frame clones, with some not included. The repertoire includes about 200,000 clones, 64% of them detected once, and roughly 4.2% sits in the top ten. Treatment denoted: oral pan-JAK inhibitor, 5-10 mg twice daily. The sample in question was CD4+ T cells sorted from blood, obtained at week 4, from a patient treated with tofacitinib. The receptors stem from a human donor with alopecia areata.

The rearrangement joins TRBV9 to TRBJ2-1; D gene ambiguous. The CDR3 consists of 16 residues. The ends were cut back, 0 bases at V and 0 bases at J, with 10 bases in the middle. Germline V lookup: CDR1 SGDLS, CDR2 YYNGEE. CDR3 loop: CASSVGTTRSYNEQFF. The CDR3 coding sequence is TGTGCCAGCAGCGTAGGCACTACGCGCTCCTACAATGAGCAGTTCTTC.

The chain recombines TRBV7-2 with TRBJ2-7; D may be TRBD1 (6 bases). Deletions cut 2 bases from V and 6 bases from J, with 26 bases between. CDR3 length: 18 amino acids. Germline assignment: CDR1 SGHTA and CDR2 FQGNSA. Here the CDR3 reads CASSLFIVGDGTPLEQYF. The DNA for the CDR3 is TGTGCCAGCAGCTTATTCATCGTTGGGGACGGGACACCCCTCGAGCAGTACTTC.

This clone was observed a handful of times. The V gene is TRBV29-1, the J gene TRBJ1-1; D is perhaps TRBD1 (5 bases). Germline-derived CDR1 and CDR2 are SQVTM and ANQGSEA. Trimming cost V 1 base and J 4 bases, with 13 bases left between them. The CDR3 length is 14 residues. The CDR3 loop is CSVEGGPGTTEAFF. In nucleotides, the CDR3 is TGCAGCGTTGAAGGCGGGCCAGGGACCACTGAAGCTTTCTTT.

The V and J genes are TRBV6-5 and TRBJ1-2; D is perhaps TRBD1 (5 bases). CDR3 length: 12 amino acids. Germline V gene lookup returns CDR1 MNHEY and CDR2 SVGAGI. V was pared by 5 bases and J by 5 bases, with 9 bases between. The CDR3, as DNA: TGTGCCAGCAGTCCCAAGGGGTATGGCTACACCTTC. Translation: CASSPKGYGYTF.

This clone was picked up one time. The rearrangement uses TRBV7-2 and TRBJ2-5; no reliable D call. The CDR3 consists of 12 residues. Trimming took 8 bases from V and 5 from J, leaving 12 bases between them. Germline loops: CDR1 SGHTA, CDR2 FQGNSA. The chain's CDR3 is CASAHGGETQYF. CDR3 sequence (DNA): TGTGCCAGCGCGCACGGTGGGGAGACCCAGTACTTC.

The chain links TRBV19 to TRBJ1-1; D is undetermined. With 5 bases removed from V and 0 bases from J, the gap between germline ends came to 7 bases. Germline V gene sequence: CDR1 LNHDA, CDR2 SQIVND (reference sequence). CDR3 length: 13 residues. CDR3 residues: CASSPRMNTEAFF. DNA for the CDR3: TGTGCCAGTAGTCCTCGGATGAACACTGAAGCTTTCTTT.

The sample holds a few counts of this clone. The DNA of the CDR3 is TGTGCCAGCAGCCCTGCTAGCGGGGCCTCCTACGAGCAGTACTTC. Amino acid sequence: CASSPASGASYEQYF. V usage is TRBV7-3 and J usage is TRBJ2-7, with 9 positions matching TRBD2. J gave up 0 bases and V 5 bases, and 5 bases lay outside the gene matches. The CDR3 runs 15 residues. CDR1 and CDR2 (germline): SGHTA, FQGTGA.

The V call is TRBV27, the J call TRBJ1-1, with D tentatively TRBD1 (6 bases). Per germline, CDR1 MNHEY and CDR2 SMNVEV (reference sequence). The CDR3 covers 13 residues. V lost 3 bases and J 3 bases, leaving 8 bases between the germline ends. This chain's CDR3 is CASSLDSYTEAFF. CDR3 in DNA: TGTGCCAGCAGTTTGGACAGCTACACTGAAGCTTTCTTT.

The chain combines TRBV5-1 with TRBJ2-6, with a possible D match to TRBD2 (5 bases). Germline V gives CDR1 SGHRS, CDR2 YFSETQ. The CDR3 has 15 residues. V shed 4 bases and J shed 4 bases, with 12 bases lying between them. The CDR3 loop is CASSTAPGGANVLTF. The CDR3, as DNA: TGCGCCAGCAGCACGGCCCCGGGAGGGGCCAACGTCCTGACTTTC.

A few counts support this clone. The rearrangement uses TRBV6-1 and TRBJ1-5, with D hard to call. V was cut by 1 base and J by 7 bases, with 11 bases left in between. The CDR3 has 14 amino acids. In germline, CDR1 is MNHNS, CDR2 SASEGT. CDR3 coding DNA: TGTGCCAGCAGTGAAGAGGCTAGAGTACAGCCCCAGCATTTT. Its translation is CASSEEARVQPQHF.

The chain carries TRBV5-1 and TRBJ2-3; perhaps TRBD1 as D (6 bases). Germline lookup yields CDR1 SGHRS and CDR2 YFSETQ. CDR3 size: 15 residues. The V end lost 5 bases, the J end lost 6 bases, and 19 bases lay between the germline ends. In DNA, the CDR3 is TGCGCCAGCAGACCCCAGGGGTTGAGTAGGGATACGCAGTATTTT. This encodes CASRPQGLSRDTQYF. The full variable domain, with the rest looked up from reference TRBV5-1 and TRBJ2-3, is KAGVTQTPRYLIKTRGQQVTLSCSPISGHRSVSWYQQTPGQGLQFLFEYFSETQRNKGNFPGRFSGRQFSNSRSEMNVSTLELGDSALYLCASRPQGLSRDTQYFGPGTRLTVL.

The rearrangement links TRBV5-1 to TRBJ2-7; the match to TRBD1 covers 11 bases. Losses at the gene ends were 4 bases for V and 6 bases for J; bases not matched to a gene: 9. This CDR3 region has 15 residues. Germline-derived CDR1 and CDR2 are SGHRS and YFSETQ. The CDR3 DNA sequence: TGCGCCAGCAGCACAGGACAGGGGGCTAGCGGCGAGCAGTACTTC. As protein: CASSTGQGASGEQYF.

The V call is TRBV4-1, the J call TRBJ1-2, with D perhaps TRBD1 (6 bases). Deletions cut 0 bases from V and 2 bases from J, with 19 bases between. Germline V CDR1 and CDR2: MGHRA, YSYEKL. This CDR3 has 18 residues. The CDR3 region has the DNA TGCGCCAGCAGCCAAGATAACAACAGGGACGCCCTCAACTATGGCTACACCTTC. Protein sequence: CASSQDNNRDALNYGYTF.

The chain is built from TRBV30 and TRBJ2-5; tentatively, D is TRBD1 (6 bases). The V end was cut by 3 bases, the J end by 10 bases, with 18 bases between. The germline CDR1 and CDR2 sequences are GTSNPN and SVGIG (reference sequence). This CDR3 has 13 residues. The CDR3 protein is CAWSRGPQVGQYF. The CDR3 DNA is TGTGCCTGGAGCAGGGGACCTCAAGTGGGCCAGTACTTC.

The chain couples TRBV7-2 to TRBJ2-2, with 9 positions matching TRBD2. There are 14 residues in the CDR3. Trimming took 4 bases from V and 7 from J; bases not matched to a gene: 4. Germline assignment: CDR1 SGHTA and CDR2 FQGNSA. The CDR3 nucleotides read TGTGCCAGCAGCTCTAGCGGGGATATCGGGGAGCTGTTTTTT. Protein product: CASSSSGDIGELFF. Full variable domain (rest looked up from reference TRBV7-2 and TRBJ2-2): GAGVSQSPSNKVTEKGKDVELRCDPISGHTALYWYRQSLGQGLEFLIYFQGNSAPDKSGLPSDRFSAERTGGSVSTLTIQRTQQEDSAVYLCASSSSGDIGELFFGEGSRLTVL.

The rearrangement joins TRBV21-1 to TRBJ2-7. TRBV21-1 is noted as a pseudogene. There are 16 residues in the CDR3. The CDR3 DNA follows: TGTGCCAGCAGCAAATGTCTGGGCAGGGAGACTTACGAGCAGTACTTC. It specifies CASSKCLGRETYEQYF.

V usage is TRBV2 and J usage is TRBJ2-1, with D unclear. Germline loops: CDR1 SNHLY, CDR2 FYNNEI. V lost 4 bases and J 0 bases, leaving 10 bases between the germline ends. The CDR3 is 15 residues long. The CDR3 DNA sequence: TGTGCCAGCAGTGGCGGCTCGAGCTCCTACAATGAGCAGTTCTTC. Amino acids: CASSGGSSSYNEQFF.

The rearrangement uses TRBV2 and TRBJ1-1, with TRBD1 as a possible D gene (5 bases). V lost 7 bases and J 4 bases, leaving 13 bases between the germline ends. Germline V gene sequence: CDR1 SNHLY, CDR2 FYNNEI. This CDR3 spans 13 amino acids. CDR3 nucleotide sequence: TGTGCCAGCACCAAGGGGACGGGCACTGAAGCTTTCTTT. Translating gives CASTKGTGTEAFF. Together with reference TRBV2 and TRBJ1-1, the CDR3 gives the full variable domain: EPEVTQTPSHQVTQMGQEVILRCVPISNHLYFYWYRQILGQKVEFLVSFYNNEISEKSEIFDDQFSVERPDGSNFTLKIRSTKLEDSAMYFCASTKGTGTEAFFGQGTRLTVV.